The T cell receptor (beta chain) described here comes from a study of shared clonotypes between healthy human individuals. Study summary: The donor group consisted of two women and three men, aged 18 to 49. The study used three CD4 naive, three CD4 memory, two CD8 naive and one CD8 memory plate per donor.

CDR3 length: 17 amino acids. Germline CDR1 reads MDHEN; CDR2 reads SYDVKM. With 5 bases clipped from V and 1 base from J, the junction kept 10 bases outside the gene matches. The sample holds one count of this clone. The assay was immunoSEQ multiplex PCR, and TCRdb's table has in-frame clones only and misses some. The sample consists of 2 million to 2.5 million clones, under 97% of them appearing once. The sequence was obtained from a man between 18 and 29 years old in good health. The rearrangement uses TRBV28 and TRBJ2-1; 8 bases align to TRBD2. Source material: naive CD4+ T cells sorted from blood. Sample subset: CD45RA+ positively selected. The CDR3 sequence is CASSASSSSGSYNEQFF. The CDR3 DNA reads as TGTGCCAGCAGTGCTAGTTCTTCTAGCGGGTCCTACAATGAGCAGTTCTTC.